The 22 T cell receptor beta chains listed next were all sequenced from one sample in a study of cytomegalovirus exposure and HLA in healthy donors. PCR primers comprised 60 Vbeta and 13 Jbeta primers. Sequenced by immunoSEQ multiplex PCR; TCRdb stores in-frame clones only, minus some. Of some 180,000 clones in the sample, approximately 80% were seen once. Material: PBMCs. These receptors were obtained from a girl aged 5 to 17 in good health and CMV-seropositive.

The gene calls are TRBV5-1 and TRBJ2-1; D possibly corresponds to TRBD2 (6 bases). With 3 bases removed from V and 8 bases from J, the gap between germline ends came to 9 bases. Germline assignment: CDR1 SGHRS and CDR2 YFSETQ. This CDR3 region has 12 residues. CDR3 sequence reads: CASSWTTDEQFF. Here the CDR3 DNA reads TGCGCCAGCAGCTGGACTACCGATGAGCAGTTCTTC. Full variable domain (remainder filled in from reference TRBV5-1 and TRBJ2-1): KAGVTQTPRYLIKTRGQQVTLSCSPISGHRSVSWYQQTPGQGLQFLFEYFSETQRNKGNFPGRFSGRQFSNSRSEMNVSTLELGDSALYLCASSWTTDEQFFGPGTRLTVL.

The rearrangement uses TRBV5-6 and TRBJ2-5; 10 bases align to TRBD2. The CDR3 sequence is 18 residues long. V trimming: 2 bases; J trimming: 2 bases; junction bases outside the gene matches: 12. Looked up from germline, CDR1 is SGHDT and CDR2 is YYEEEE. The CDR3 DNA sequence: TGTGCCAGCAGCTTCGACGCAGCCGGGACTAGCGTGCAAGAGACCCAGTACTTC. Protein sequence: CASSFDAAGTSVQETQYF.

The chain links TRBV7-3 to TRBJ2-1, with D possibly TRBD1 on 5 matching bases. V lost 4 bases and J 2 bases, leaving 12 bases between the germline ends. Germline-derived CDR1 and CDR2 are SGHTA and FQGTGA. There are 15 residues in the CDR3. The CDR3 loop is CASSSGQRPYNEQFF. CDR3 coding DNA: TGTGCCAGCAGCTCCGGACAACGACCCTACAATGAGCAGTTCTTC.

This clone was seen once. The chain is built from TRBV19 and TRBJ1-1, with D perhaps TRBD1 (5 bases). Trimming took 7 bases from V and 3 from J, leaving 15 bases between them. Germline V gene data show CDR1 as LNHDA and CDR2 as SQIVND (reference sequence). The CDR3 is 14 residues long. The CDR3 DNA reads TGTGCCAGTACTTTGGATCAGGGATACACTGAAGCTTTCTTT. It is translated as CASTLDQGYTEAFF.

The gene calls are TRBV5-1 and TRBJ1-1, with a tentative D call TRBD1 (6 bases). The CDR3 length is 14 residues. Per germline, CDR1 SGHRS and CDR2 YFSETQ. V was clipped by 0 bases and J by 7 bases, with 13 bases between them. The CDR3 nucleotides read TGCGCCAGCAGCTTGGGACAGGTCGTGAATGAAGCTTTCTTT. Residues: CASSLGQVVNEAFF.

This clone has more than one count but fewer than ten. CDR3 in DNA: TGTGCCACCAGCAGAGATAGGGGAATCTATGGCTACACCTTC. This encodes CATSRDRGIYGYTF. The V call is TRBV15, the J call TRBJ1-2; weak D call: TRBD1 (5 bases). CDR1 is LNHNV, CDR2 YYDKDF, per germline (reference sequence). The CDR3 covers 14 residues. Trimming removed 0 bases from V and 4 bases from J, with 9 bases in between.

The chain uses TRBV4-1 and TRBJ1-4; TRBD1 matches at 7 bases. V lost 4 bases to trimming and J lost 3 bases; unmatched junction nucleotides: 5. CDR1 is MGHRA, CDR2 YSYEKL, per germline. CDR3 length: 15 amino acids. CDR3 sequence: CASSRYRGANEKLFF. The CDR3 nucleotides read TGCGCCAGCAGCCGTTACAGGGGTGCTAATGAAAAACTGTTTTTT.

The chain is built from TRBV7-2 and TRBJ1-2; a possible D gene is TRBD1 (5 bases). Trimming took off 0 bases at V and 2 bases at J, with 13 bases between the two ends. Germline CDR1 and CDR2: SGHTA and FQGNSA. CDR3 length equals 16 residues. In DNA, the CDR3 is TGTGCCAGCAGCTTAGCCCCTCGGGGGTGGAACTATGGCTACACCTTC. This codes for CASSLAPRGWNYGYTF.

The rearrangement links TRBV29-1 to TRBJ1-2; 7 bases fit TRBD1. This CDR3 has 13 amino acids. The J segment lost 3 bases and the V segment lost 8 bases, leaving 9 bases of the junction unmatched. Germline V CDR1 and CDR2: SQVTM, ANQGSEA. CDR3 region: CSSQSTGDYGYTF. Here the CDR3 DNA reads TGCAGCTCTCAAAGCACAGGGGACTATGGCTACACCTTC.

This chain uses TRBV20-1 with TRBJ1-1; TRBD1 aligns across 7 bases. This CDR3 contains 11 residues. Germline V gene lookup returns CDR1 DFQATT and CDR2 SNEGSKA (reference sequence). V trimming: 5 bases; J trimming: 7 bases; junction bases outside the gene matches: 4. This chain's CDR3 is CSAPTGYEAFF. The DNA of the CDR3 is TGCAGTGCTCCGACAGGGTATGAAGCTTTCTTT.

This chain joins TRBV30 and TRBJ1-1, with D hard to call. Trimming shortened V by 0 bases and J by 8 bases, and 10 bases separated the two germline ends. Germline V gives CDR1 GTSNPN, CDR2 SVGIG (reference sequence). The CDR3 extends over 12 amino acids. CDR3 in DNA: TGTGCCTGGAGTGTACGGGTTGGGGAAGCTTTCTTT. It encodes CAWSVRVGEAFF.

The genes are TRBV9 and TRBJ2-2; a weak D match, TRBD2 (7 bases). The ends were cut back, 5 bases at V and 5 bases at J, with 10 bases in the middle. Germline V gene lookup returns CDR1 SGDLS and CDR2 YYNGEE. The CDR3 spans 13 residues. The CDR3 DNA reads TGTGCCAGCAGAGGGGGGGTTACCGGGGAGCTGTTTTTT. It encodes CASRGGVTGELFF. Based on the CDR3 plus reference TRBV9 and TRBJ2-2, the full variable domain is DSGVTQTPKHLITATGQRVTLRCSPRSGDLSVYWYQQSLDQGLQFLIQYYNGEERAKGNILERFSAQQFPDLHSELNLSSLELGDSALYFCASRGGVTGELFFGEGSRLTVL.

To note about this clone: An end of the junction does not agree with germline; a read error may underlie this. Other DNA sequences within the sample encode an identical CDR3. V and J are TRBV9 and TRBJ1-1; D is uncertain. CDR1 SGDLS and CDR2 YYNGEE come from the germline V gene. The CDR3 runs 16 residues. CDR3 sequence: CASSVSGGLPSTEAFF. Here the CDR3 DNA reads TGTGCCAGCAGCGTATCGGGAGGACTGCCCAGCACTGAAGCCTTCTTT.

In this sample, this clone turned up a few times. The CDR3 DNA reads as TGCAGCGTTATAACAGGGGGCAGGGTGAACACTGAAGCTTTCTTT. Translation gives CSVITGGRVNTEAFF. The chain joins TRBV29-1 to TRBJ1-1, with TRBD1 identical over 9 bases. J was trimmed by 0 bases and V by 5 bases; bases with no gene match: 7. The length of the CDR3 is 15 residues. Germline CDR1 SQVTM, CDR2 ANQGSEA.

This clone was recorded once. The chain couples TRBV14 to TRBJ2-7, with D perhaps matching TRBD2 (5 bases). Germline V gene lookup returns CDR1 SGHDN and CDR2 FVKESK. The CDR3 is 15 residues long. Trimming left V 1 base short and J 3 bases short, with 13 bases between. CDR3 residues: CASSQGTDYYYEQYF. Here the CDR3 DNA reads TGTGCCAGCAGCCAAGGAACCGACTACTACTACGAGCAGTACTTC.

The chain is built from TRBV6-6 and TRBJ2-1, with 11 nucleotides matching TRBD2. V was clipped by 0 bases and J by 8 bases; unmatched bases: 3. CDR3 length equals 15 residues. Looked up from germline, CDR1 is MNHNY and CDR2 is SVGAGI (reference sequence). CDR3 in amino acids: CASSYSTSGGYEQFF. In nucleotides, the CDR3 is TGTGCCAGCAGTTACTCTACTAGCGGGGGCTATGAGCAGTTCTTC.

This clone was picked up a small number of times. The chain employs TRBV4-1 and TRBJ1-3; D unclear. Trimming stripped 1 base from V and 4 bases from J, with 11 bases between. Germline CDR1 and CDR2: MGHRA and YSYEKL. CDR3 length: 15 residues. The DNA of the CDR3 is TGCGCCAGCAGCCAAGTCGAGGCGTCCGGAAACACCATATATTTT. It specifies CASSQVEASGNTIYF.

The rearrangement uses TRBV19 and TRBJ2-7; D unclear. This CDR3 has 13 amino acids. Trimming removed 4 bases at V and 3 bases at J, with 10 bases between. The germline V gene has CDR1 LNHDA and CDR2 SQIVND (reference sequence). The CDR3 region is CASSNPIGYEQYF. The CDR3 coding sequence is TGTGCCAGTAGTAACCCTATCGGCTACGAGCAGTACTTC.

The V and J genes are TRBV4-1 and TRBJ1-4; the D gene is possibly TRBD1 (5 bases). Germline loops: CDR1 MGHRA, CDR2 YSYEKL. The length of the CDR3 is 16 residues. V lost 1 base, J lost 8 bases, and 17 bases lay in between. CDR3: CASSQVGQSDKEKLFF. DNA of the CDR3: TGCGCCAGCAGCCAAGTGGGGCAGTCAGACAAGGAAAAACTGTTTTTT.

The rearrangement joins TRBV2 to TRBJ2-2; TRBD2 aligns across 8 bases. This CDR3 region has 14 residues. Unmatched junction bases numbered 1, after V lost 6 bases and J lost 1 base. CDR1 is SNHLY, CDR2 FYNNEI, per germline. The CDR3 loop is CASRTSVNTGELFF. The CDR3 bases are TGTGCCAGCAGGACTAGCGTGAACACCGGGGAGCTGTTTTTT.

The CDR3 spells CASSLTGNQESAYF. CDR3 DNA sequence: TGTGCCAGCAGCTTAACCGGGAATCAAGAGAGCGCGTACTTC. The V call is TRBV7-2, the J call TRBJ2-7; TRBD2 is a possible D gene (5 bases). This CDR3 contains 14 residues. Per germline, CDR1 SGHTA and CDR2 FQGNSA. Trimming shortened V by 2 bases and J by 12 bases, and 20 bases separated the two germline ends. The full variable domain, its missing parts supplied by reference TRBV7-2 and TRBJ2-7, is GAGVSQSPSNKVTEKGKDVELRCDPISGHTALYWYRQSLGQGLEFLIYFQGNSAPDKSGLPSDRFSAERTGGSVSTLTIQRTQQEDSAVYLCASSLTGNQESAYFGPGTRLTVT.

The chain carries TRBV19 and TRBJ2-7, with 9 bases that match TRBD1. Germline V gene sequence: CDR1 LNHDA, CDR2 SQIVND (reference sequence). This CDR3 region has 18 residues. Trimming cost V 4 bases and J 6 bases; bases outside gene matches: 19. Written as DNA, the CDR3 is TGTGCCAGTAGTACTTCCAGACAGGGGGATACCCTAAGGGGCGAGCAGTACTTC. Translation: CASSTSRQGDTLRGEQYF.